This TCR beta chain stems from a study of blood T cells in healthy people across ages. Study-level points and caveats: The long-lived group displayed more naive CD4+ cells, plus higher diversity, than the aged donors did.

Germline V gene data show CDR1 as SGHRS and CDR2 as YFSETQ. Trimming took off 4 bases at V and 2 bases at J, with 12 bases between the two ends. CDR3 size: 14 residues. Remarks on this clonotype: No antigen is known for it.

Alongside a J-beta primer mix, a sample-barcoded 5' primer served in a second PCR lasting roughly 6 to 11 cycles. Carrying 12 random nucleotides, a template-switch adaptor labeled each individual cDNA molecule. A single record per CDR3 protein comes from TCRdb applying MiXCR to the 5' RACE reads. The sample consists of approximately 600,000 distinct CDR3 sequences, roughly 58% of them appearing once. The sample consisted of blood. The chain links TRBV5-1 to TRBJ2-5; D remains ambiguous. The TCR was taken from a man aged 55 to 70 in good health. The CDR3 here is CASSPRPIQETQYF. The CDR3 DNA reads as TGCGCCAGCAGCCCAAGACCGATACAAGAGACCCAGTACTTC.